This T cell receptor (beta chain) was sequenced in a study of shared clonotypes between healthy human individuals. Findings and limits, study-wide: Sequencing of the sorted subsets was shown by rarefaction to be incomplete despite large depth. Non-shared clonotypes displayed generation probabilities falling below those of clonotypes present in all four donors.

About this clone: The antigen remains undetermined.

Authors' processing steps: ImmunoSEQ junction-only sequences lacked quality scores, so their filtering differed. Data came from immunoSEQ multiplex PCR; TCRdb stores just in-frame clones and leaves some out. Clonal size and the V and J genes are those of that table, whereas D and trimming came from the DNA. The table has more than 200,000 clones, over 60% seen once. V lost 1 base to trimming and J lost 1 base, with 8 bases between them. This CDR3 contains 14 residues. Germline assignment: CDR1 SGHNT and CDR2 YYREEE (reference sequence). The chain has TRBV5-4 and TRBJ2-5, with a tentative D call TRBD1 (6 bases). This TCR was sampled from a man in his thirties or forties in good health. Input material: memory CD4+ T cells sorted from blood. The subset denotes: CD45RA-negative fraction. This CDR3 reads CASSLRQVQETQYF. The CDR3 DNA is TGTGCCAGCAGCTTGAGACAGGTCCAAGAGACCCAGTACTTC.